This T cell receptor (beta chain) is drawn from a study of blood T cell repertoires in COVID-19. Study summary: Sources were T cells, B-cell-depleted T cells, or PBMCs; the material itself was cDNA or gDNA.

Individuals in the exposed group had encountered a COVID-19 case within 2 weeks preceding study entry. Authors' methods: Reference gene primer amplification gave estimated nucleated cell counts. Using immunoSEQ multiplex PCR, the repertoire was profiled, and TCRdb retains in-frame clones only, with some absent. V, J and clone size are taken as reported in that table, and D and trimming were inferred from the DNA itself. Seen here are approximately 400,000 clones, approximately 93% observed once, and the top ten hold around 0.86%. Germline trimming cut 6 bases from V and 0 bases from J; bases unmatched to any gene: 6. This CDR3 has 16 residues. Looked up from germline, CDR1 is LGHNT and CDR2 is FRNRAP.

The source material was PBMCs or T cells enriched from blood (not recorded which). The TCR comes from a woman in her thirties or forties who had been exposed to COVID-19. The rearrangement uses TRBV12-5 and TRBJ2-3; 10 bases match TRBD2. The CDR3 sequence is CASGLGTSVSTDTQYF. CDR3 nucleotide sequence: TGTGCTAGTGGCCTCGGGACTAGCGTTAGCACAGATACGCAGTATTTT. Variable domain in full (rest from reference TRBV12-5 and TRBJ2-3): DARVTQTPRHKVTEMGQEVTMRCQPILGHNTVFWYRQTMMQGLELLAYFRNRAPLDDSGMPKDRFSAEMPDATLATLKIQPSEPRDSAVYFCASGLGTSVSTDTQYFGPGTRLTVL.